This T cell receptor (beta chain) appears in the sequencing data of a study of blood T cell repertoires in COVID-19. About the study: PBMCs, B-cell-depleted T cells, or T cells were the source of the cDNA or gDNA that made up the material.

Germline lookup yields CDR1 DFQATT and CDR2 SNEGSKA (reference sequence). Trimming shortened V by 3 bases and J by 4 bases, and 16 bases separated the two germline ends. CDR3 length: 15 residues. How the authors handled the data: Estimation of nucleated cell counts was performed using reference gene primer amplification. Assay: immunoSEQ multiplex PCR; the TCRdb copy retains only in-frame clones and omits some. Clonal size and the V and J genes are those of that table, whereas D and trimming came from the DNA. Altogether around 200,000 clones are present, roughly 75% being singletons, with the ten largest covering around 5.4%.

The specimen sequenced was peripheral blood. The chain uses TRBV20-1 and TRBJ2-4; D possibly corresponds to TRBD2 (6 bases). The receptor was derived from a woman in her 70s with acute or convalescent COVID-19. In DNA form, the CDR3 reads TGCAGTGCTAGTGTGGTAGCGGAGATAAAAAACATTCAGTACTTC. Its translation: CSASVVAEIKNIQYF.